A single sample is the source of the 30 T cell receptor beta chains below, sequenced in a study of cytomegalovirus exposure and HLA in healthy donors. The PCR had 60 Vbeta and 13 Jbeta primers. Profiling relied on immunoSEQ multiplex PCR, and the TCRdb table lists in-frame clones only, not all of them. The sample holds approximately 170,000 clones, about 85% seen once. The sample was PBMCs. The receptors shown here come from a boy between 2 and 10 years old in good health and CMV-seronegative.

This clone was recorded only once. This sequence joins TRBV4-1 and TRBJ1-5; 7 bases fit TRBD1. The V and J ends lost 0 bases and 5 bases, in that order; junction bases with no gene match: 7. This CDR3 has 16 residues. Germline CDR1 and CDR2: MGHRA and YSYEKL. CDR3 in amino acids: CASSQESTGSYQPQHF. In DNA, the CDR3 is TGCGCCAGCAGCCAAGAGTCGACAGGGTCCTATCAGCCCCAGCATTTT.

This clone was recorded only once. This chain joins TRBV5-5 and TRBJ1-5; D call uncertain. The germline V and J ends were trimmed by 0 bases and 2 bases, with 9 bases remaining between them. The CDR3 is 15 residues long. From germline, CDR1 is SGHKS and CDR2 YYEKEE (reference sequence). The CDR3 here is CASSLDGAGNQPQHF. The CDR3 DNA follows: TGTGCCAGCAGCTTGGACGGTGCCGGCAATCAGCCCCAGCATTTT.

The chain recombines TRBV23-1 with TRBJ2-1, with 7 bases lining up with TRBD1. TRBV23-1 is placed among ORFs of uncertain function. The CDR3 has 13 residues. J gave up 6 bases and V 6 bases, and 5 bases lay outside the gene matches. DNA for the CDR3: TGCGCCAGCAGGCAGGCAGGGGGCAATGAGCAGTTCTTC. Amino acid sequence: CASRQAGGNEQFF.

V gene TRBV7-6 combines with J gene TRBJ1-4; 7 nucleotides agree with TRBD1. Germline V gene data show CDR1 as SGHVS and CDR2 as FNYEAQ. V lost 5 bases to trimming and J lost 9 bases; unmatched junction nucleotides: 6. The CDR3 consists of 13 residues. CDR3 DNA: TGTGCCAGCAGCCCCCCGGGACAGCAAAAACTGTTTTTT. Its protein is CASSPPGQQKLFF.

This clone showed up just once. This rearrangement joins TRBV27 to TRBJ2-6, with D unclear. V was cut by 3 bases and J by 2 bases, with 2 bases left in between. Germline V lookup: CDR1 MNHEY, CDR2 SMNVEV (reference sequence). This CDR3 region has 13 residues. CDR3 DNA: TGTGCCAGCAGTTTCACTGGGGCCAACGTCCTGACTTTC. It codes for CASSFTGANVLTF.

The chain uses TRBV28 and TRBJ1-1; D might be TRBD1 (5 bases). V dropped 3 bases and J dropped 3 bases, with 14 bases sitting between them. The CDR3 totals 15 residues. Germline V gene data show CDR1 as MDHEN and CDR2 as SYDVKM. The CDR3 DNA is TGTGCCAGCAGTTTCCCGCGACCGGGGGACACTGAAGCTTTCTTT. This codes for CASSFPRPGDTEAFF.

The chain links TRBV10-1 to TRBJ1-5; tentative D call: TRBD1 (5 bases). There are 14 residues in the CDR3. Germline CDR1 WNHNN, CDR2 SYGVQD (reference sequence). V shed 4 bases and J shed 4 bases, with 11 bases lying between them. The CDR3 sequence is CASSVGRVNQPQHF. The DNA of the CDR3 is TGCGCCAGCAGTGTAGGCAGGGTGAATCAGCCCCAGCATTTT.

This chain uses TRBV2 with TRBJ1-4; D is possibly TRBD1 (5 bases). Trimming pared 5 bases from V and 11 bases from J, leaving 15 bases between. Per germline, CDR1 SNHLY and CDR2 FYNNEI. This CDR3 is built from 13 residues. CDR3 in amino acids: CASSRRRGDKLFF. The CDR3 coding sequence is TGTGCCAGCAGTCGTAGGAGGGGAGACAAACTGTTTTTT.

The rearrangement uses TRBV10-2 and TRBJ2-1; perhaps TRBD1 as D (5 bases). The CDR3 is 14 residues long. V lost 7 bases, J lost 1 base, and 11 bases lay in between. CDR1 and CDR2 (germline): WSHSY, SAAADI. CDR3 loop: CASTGARSYNEQFF. Written as DNA, the CDR3 is TGCGCCAGCACTGGGGCGAGGTCCTACAATGAGCAGTTCTTC.

This clone was counted once. The rearrangement joins TRBV7-8 to TRBJ2-7; 9 bases are shared with TRBD1. The V gene's germline CDR1 is SGHVS and CDR2 FQNEAQ. This CDR3 spans 15 amino acids. Losses at the gene ends were 6 bases for V and 6 bases for J; bases not matched to a gene: 12. In DNA, the CDR3 is TGTGCCAGCAGAATGGAGGGACAGGGTCTTAGCGAGCAGTACGTC. Protein sequence: CASRMEGQGLSEQYV.

The chain has TRBV10-3 and TRBJ1-5, with D possibly TRBD1 on 6 matching bases. The CDR3 is 15 amino acids. Trimming stripped 6 bases from V and 2 bases from J, with 14 bases between. Germline V gene data show CDR1 as ENHRY and CDR2 as SYGVKD. The CDR3 region has the DNA TGTGCCATCAGCGCCACAGGGAAGGGCAATCAGCCCCAGCATTTT. Its protein product is CAISATGKGNQPQHF.

This chain joins TRBV18 and TRBJ1-1; TRBD1 agrees at 7 bases. Losses at the gene ends were 6 bases for V and 7 bases for J; bases not matched to a gene: 8. There are 13 residues in the CDR3. CDR1 and CDR2 from the germline V gene are KGHSH and LQKENI. CDR3 in amino acids: CASSEIQGIEAFF. CDR3 bases: TGTGCCAGCTCCGAGATACAGGGGATTGAAGCTTTCTTT.

This clone has just a few counts. The gene calls are TRBV10-2 and TRBJ1-6; TRBD1 matches 12 bases. Germline V gene lookup returns CDR1 WSHSY and CDR2 SAAADI. There are 17 residues in the CDR3. Losses at the gene ends were 0 bases for V and 7 bases for J; bases not matched to a gene: 4. CDR3 protein: CASSESPGQGANSPLHF. CDR3 nucleotides: TGCGCCAGCAGTGAGTCCCCGGGACAGGGGGCCAATTCACCCCTCCACTTT.

This clone was counted only a few times. The chain couples TRBV7-9 to TRBJ2-1, with 12 bases fitting TRBD2. This CDR3 has 16 amino acids. Losses at the gene ends were 4 bases for V and 4 bases for J; bases not matched to a gene: 5. Germline V gives CDR1 SEHNR, CDR2 FQNEAQ (reference sequence). This CDR3 is CASSYQTSGGYNEQFF. CDR3 in DNA: TGTGCCAGCAGCTACCAGACTAGCGGGGGTTACAATGAGCAGTTCTTC.

The chain is built from TRBV6-5 and TRBJ1-1; 8 bases match TRBD1. V was pared by 6 bases and J by 6 bases, with 6 bases of the junction left unmatched. The CDR3 is 13 residues long. The germline gives CDR1 MNHEY, CDR2 SVGAGI. CDR3: CASSPDRDAEAFF. The CDR3 DNA is TGTGCCAGCAGCCCGGACAGGGACGCTGAAGCTTTCTTT.

This clone was recorded a few times. This chain connects TRBV21-1 to TRBJ2-5; the table calls TRBD1, which could not be checked here. TRBV21-1 is a documented pseudogene. CDR3 length: 17 amino acids. The CDR3 coding sequence is TGTGCCAGCAGCAAGGACACAGGGGGAATGTACCAAGAGACCCAGTACTTC. It codes for CASSKDTGGMYQETQYF.

This rearrangement joins TRBV11-2 to TRBJ2-4; TRBD1 matches at 9 bases. Germline loops: CDR1 SGHAT, CDR2 FQNNGV. Trimming cost V 5 bases and J 7 bases; bases outside gene matches: 15. The length of the CDR3 is 17 residues. CDR3 sequence reads: CASSVVRPGTGTNIQYF. The CDR3 nucleotides are TGTGCCAGCAGCGTGGTCCGTCCCGGGACAGGGACTAACATTCAGTACTTC. Full variable domain (outside the CDR3, taken from reference TRBV11-2 and TRBJ2-4): EAGVAQSPRYKIIEKRQSVAFWCNPISGHATLYWYQQILGQGPKLLIQFQNNGVVDDSQLPKDRFSAERLKGVDSTLKIQPAKLEDSAVYLCASSVVRPGTGTNIQYFGAGTRLSVL.

The J gene is TRBJ2-2, the V gene TRBV5-5; D is undetermined. CDR3 size: 14 residues. Germline V lookup: CDR1 SGHKS, CDR2 YYEKEE (reference sequence). V lost 5 bases, J lost 6 bases, and 14 bases lay in between. CDR3 nucleotide sequence: TGTGCCAGCAGACGGTTCTTTGCCCCCGGGGAGCTGTTTTTT. As protein: CASRRFFAPGELFF. The whole variable domain, filled in from reference TRBV5-5 and TRBJ2-2, reads DAGVTQSPTHLIKTRGQQVTLRCSPISGHKSVSWYQQVLGQGPQFIFQYYEKEERGRGNFPDRFSARQFPNYSSELNVNALLLGDSALYLCASRRFFAPGELFFGEGSRLTVL.

Of note for this clone: The germline gene is not matched at one end of the junction; a read error may be the cause. CDR3 in DNA: TGTGCCAGCAGGGCCGACAGGGCCCAAGAGCCCCAGTACTTC. Protein: CASRADRAQEPQYF. The chain uses TRBV2 and TRBJ2-5; 7 positions agree with TRBD1. The CDR3 covers 14 residues. CDR1 is SNHLY, CDR2 FYNNEI, per germline.

The V gene is TRBV5-1, the J gene TRBJ2-7; 9 bases line up with TRBD1. Germline trimming cut 2 bases from V and 0 bases from J; bases unmatched to any gene: 3. The V gene's germline CDR1 is SGHRS and CDR2 YFSETQ. This CDR3 has 15 residues. This CDR3 reads CASSFGDRDSYEQYV. CDR3 nucleotide sequence: TGCGCCAGCAGCTTCGGGGACAGGGACTCCTACGAGCAGTACGTC.

This clone was seen a single time. The CDR3 loop is CASSPGTRFEQYF. The DNA of the CDR3 is TGTGCCAGCAGTCCGGGGACTCGCTTCGAGCAGTACTTC. The rearrangement joins TRBV28 to TRBJ2-7, with D possibly matching TRBD2 (6 bases). The CDR3 has 13 amino acids. Per the germline V gene, CDR1 is MDHEN and CDR2 is SYDVKM. The germline V and J ends were trimmed by 5 bases and 6 bases, with 14 bases remaining between them.

The chain recombines TRBV7-9 with TRBJ1-2, with 7 bases that match TRBD1. The CDR3 covers 15 residues. Trimming took 5 bases from V and 7 from J; bases not matched to a gene: 13. Germline V gene sequence: CDR1 SEHNR, CDR2 FQNEAQ (reference sequence). CDR3 bases: TGTGCCAGCAGCCCTTTAGGACAGGCTAAGGGTGGCTACACCTTC. Protein: CASSPLGQAKGGYTF.

Remarks on this clone: At the DNA level, this CDR3 is encoded by other sequences in the same sample as well. The chain links TRBV6-1 to TRBJ2-1, with D perhaps TRBD2 (7 bases). The germline CDR1 and CDR2 sequences are MNHNS and SASEGT. The CDR3 is 11 residues long. The CDR3 here is CAGRGGNEQFF. The CDR3 nucleotides read TGTGCAGGAAGGGGGGGGAATGAGCAGTTCTTC.

This sequence joins TRBV6-1 and TRBJ1-1, with 7 bases that match TRBD1. CDR1 and CDR2 (germline): MNHNS, SASEGT. V shed 1 base and J 1 base; nucleotides not matched to a gene: 0. This CDR3 spans 14 amino acids. CDR3 residues: CASSEGQGNTEAFF. The DNA for the CDR3 is TGTGCCAGCAGTGAAGGACAGGGGAACACTGAAGCTTTCTTT.

This chain joins TRBV6-1 and TRBJ1-5, with D tentatively TRBD1 (6 bases). This CDR3 is built from 14 residues. Germline CDR1 reads MNHNS; CDR2 reads SASEGT. Trimming pared 1 base from V and 5 bases from J, leaving 9 bases between. The CDR3 spells CASSEGQEHQPQHF. Written as DNA, the CDR3 is TGTGCCAGCAGTGAAGGACAGGAACATCAGCCCCAGCATTTT.

The J gene is TRBJ2-3, the V gene TRBV5-1; a weak D match, TRBD2 (5 bases). The V gene lost 0 bases and the J gene lost 5 bases, with 13 bases spanning the gap. This CDR3 has 15 amino acids. From germline, CDR1 is SGHRS and CDR2 YFSETQ. The CDR3 DNA reads TGCGCCAGCAGCTTGGCACCATCCCGGGAAGATACGCAGTATTTT. This encodes CASSLAPSREDTQYF.

This clone has more than one count but fewer than ten. The CDR3 protein is CASSADYEQYF. Written as DNA, the CDR3 is TGTGCCAGCAGCGCAGACTACGAGCAGTACTTC. The V and J genes are TRBV7-9 and TRBJ2-7; D is undetermined. The germline V gene encodes CDR1 SEHNR and CDR2 FQNEAQ (reference sequence). V was shortened by 5 bases and J by 3 bases, with 5 bases between the two germline ends. The CDR3 consists of 11 residues.

V gene TRBV7-9 combines with J gene TRBJ2-2; the D gene is possibly TRBD2 (5 bases). The germline V and J ends were trimmed by 2 bases and 6 bases, with 19 bases remaining between them. Germline assignment: CDR1 SEHNR and CDR2 FQNEAQ (reference sequence). The CDR3 runs to 17 residues. The CDR3 DNA sequence: TGTGCCAGCAGCTTAAGGAGTCGAGGCTCGGAGGCCGGGGAGCTGTTTTTT. This codes for CASSLRSRGSEAGELFF.

The CDR3 nucleotides are TGTGCCAGCAGTGAATGGGTAGCGGGAGTTGACGAGCAGTTCTTC. Translating gives CASSEWVAGVDEQFF. The chain employs TRBV6-1 and TRBJ2-1; 9 positions agree with TRBD2. V was clipped by 2 bases and J by 10 bases; unmatched bases: 9. Germline loops: CDR1 MNHNS, CDR2 SASEGT. This CDR3 has 15 amino acids.

The chain employs TRBV5-8 and TRBJ2-7, with TRBD1 matching 9 bases. Looked up from germline, CDR1 is SGHTS and CDR2 is YDEGEE. With 4 bases clipped from V and 5 bases from J, the junction kept 13 bases outside the gene matches. This CDR3 region has 16 residues. CDR3 sequence (DNA): TGTGCCAGCAGCAACCGACGGGACAGGGTGCGGCACGAGCAGTACGTC. Protein product: CASSNRRDRVRHEQYV.